Below, 18 T cell receptor beta chains from the same sample are listed, as sequenced in a study of blood T cell repertoires in COVID-19. Some clones are missing from TCRdb's copy, which holds only in-frame ones; the method was immunoSEQ multiplex PCR. The table has around 170,000 clones, around 83% seen once. The sample comprised peripheral blood. The receptors stem from a woman aged 70-85 years with COVID-19, enrolled during active disease.

This chain links TRBV5-1 with TRBJ1-5; D remains unclear. V lost 0 bases, J lost 6 bases, and 7 bases lay in between. The CDR3 is 13 residues long. The V gene's germline CDR1 is SGHRS and CDR2 YFSETQ. In nucleotides, the CDR3 is TGCGCCAGCAGCTTGGAGAGCGGTCAGCCCCAGCATTTT. Its translation: CASSLESGQPQHF.

This clone was found a few times. The rearrangement uses TRBV9 and TRBJ2-3; 8 bases map to TRBD2. Trimming cost V 2 bases and J 6 bases; bases outside gene matches: 8. The CDR3 covers 15 residues. CDR1 is SGDLS and CDR2 is YYNGEE in the germline V gene. This CDR3 is CASSVTAGVGDTQYF. The CDR3 DNA reads TGTGCCAGCAGCGTTACAGCGGGAGTGGGGGATACGCAGTATTTT. Variable domain in full (rest from reference TRBV9 and TRBJ2-3): DSGVTQTPKHLITATGQRVTLRCSPRSGDLSVYWYQQSLDQGLQFLIQYYNGEERAKGNILERFSAQQFPDLHSELNLSSLELGDSALYFCASSVTAGVGDTQYFGPGTRLTVL.

The chain combines TRBV4-3 with TRBJ2-1; possible D gene TRBD2, 6 bases. The CDR3 contains 15 residues. Per the germline V gene, CDR1 is LGHNA and CDR2 is YSLEER. Trimming removed 0 bases from V and 2 bases from J, with 8 bases in between. The CDR3 region is CASSQELAPYNEQFF. CDR3 DNA: TGCGCCAGCAGCCAAGAACTAGCCCCCTACAATGAGCAGTTCTTC.

This chain links TRBV19 with TRBJ2-1; 11 nucleotides agree with TRBD2. V trimming: 5 bases; J trimming: 6 bases; junction bases outside the gene matches: 9. Per the germline V gene, CDR1 is LNHDA and CDR2 is SQIVND (reference sequence). CDR3 length equals 16 residues. The CDR3 sequence is CASSSMGLAVRNEQFF. DNA for the CDR3: TGTGCCAGTAGTTCCATGGGACTAGCGGTTCGCAATGAGCAGTTCTTC.

V usage is TRBV5-1 and J usage is TRBJ2-1; 12 bases fit TRBD1. The CDR3 covers 14 residues. The germline gives CDR1 SGHRS, CDR2 YFSETQ. The J segment lost 13 bases and the V segment lost 7 bases, leaving 12 bases of the junction unmatched. DNA of the CDR3: TGCGCCAGCTCGGTGGGACAGGGGGCGCCCGGCCAGTTCTTC. Translation: CASSVGQGAPGQFF.

The genes are TRBV7-9 and TRBJ2-5; D possibly corresponds to TRBD2 (5 bases). Germline-derived CDR1 and CDR2 are SEHNR and FQNEAQ (reference sequence). The length of the CDR3 is 13 residues. Trimming left V 6 bases short and J 7 bases short, with 15 bases between. In nucleotides, the CDR3 is TGTGCCAGCAGGTTTCGGGAAGGAGGGACCCAGTACTTC. Protein sequence: CASRFREGGTQYF.

The chain carries TRBV29-1 and TRBJ2-1, with 7 bases that match TRBD2. CDR3 length: 16 residues. The germline V gene encodes CDR1 SQVTM and CDR2 ANQGSEA. The trim removed 2 bases at V and 2 bases at J, leaving 9 bases unmatched. CDR3 coding DNA: TGCAGCGTTGAAAGTTTACAACGGGGGGCCTACAATGAGCAGTTCTTC. Protein sequence: CSVESLQRGAYNEQFF.

The gene calls are TRBV10-2 and TRBJ2-6; a weak D match, TRBD2 (5 bases). Germline CDR1 and CDR2: WSHSY and SAAADI. The V and J ends lost 6 bases and 2 bases respectively, with 11 bases between them. The CDR3 is made up of 15 amino acids. CDR3 sequence reads: CASRSDSPGANVLTF. The CDR3 coding sequence is TGCGCCAGCAGGTCGGACTCCCCTGGGGCCAACGTCCTGACTTTC.

The J gene is TRBJ1-2, the V gene TRBV27, with a tentative D call TRBD1 (5 bases). V was trimmed by 0 bases and J by 4 bases, leaving 12 bases between them. The CDR3 spans 15 residues. The V gene's germline CDR1 is MNHEY and CDR2 SMNVEV (reference sequence). DNA for the CDR3: TGTGCCAGCAGTTTATCAGGGGCGCAAATCTATGGCTACACCTTC. Its protein is CASSLSGAQIYGYTF.

The chain employs TRBV2 and TRBJ1-6; 8 positions match TRBD1. V was clipped by 4 bases and J by 10 bases; unmatched bases: 6. CDR1 is SNHLY, CDR2 FYNNEI, per germline. This CDR3 is 14 amino acids long. This CDR3 reads CASSGWTGTSPLHF. The CDR3 DNA reads as TGTGCCAGCAGTGGTTGGACAGGGACGTCACCCCTCCACTTT.

This chain links TRBV7-2 with TRBJ2-2; the match to TRBD2 covers 8 bases. This CDR3 spans 18 amino acids. The germline CDR1 and CDR2 sequences are SGHTA and FQGNSA. With 3 bases clipped from V and 1 base from J, the junction kept 10 bases outside the gene matches. CDR3 residues: CASSFGGAEILNTGELFF. The CDR3 DNA sequence: TGTGCCAGCAGCTTCGGGGGGGCGGAGATATTGAACACCGGGGAGCTGTTTTTT.

This sequence joins TRBV19 and TRBJ2-6, with 8 bases fitting TRBD1. Germline CDR1 and CDR2: LNHDA and SQIVND (reference sequence). This CDR3 contains 15 residues. The V gene end was trimmed by 8 bases and the J gene end by 2 bases; junction bases not matched to a gene: 5. The CDR3 nucleotides are TGTGCCAGTCACTCAGGGGGCGCTGGGGCCAACGTCCTGACTTTC. Protein product: CASHSGGAGANVLTF.

V is TRBV9 and J is TRBJ2-1, with TRBD2 identical over 10 bases. The CDR3 contains 15 residues. Per the germline V gene, CDR1 is SGDLS and CDR2 is YYNGEE. The junction had 8 bases not matched to a gene; V was cut back by 4 bases and J by 7 bases. In DNA, the CDR3 is TGTGCCAGCAGCCCCTTCCCTAGCGGGAGAAATGAGCAGTTCTTC. Its protein product is CASSPFPSGRNEQFF.

The chain links TRBV5-6 to TRBJ1-5, with D tentatively TRBD1 (6 bases). CDR3 length: 15 amino acids. Trimming removed 2 bases at V and 2 bases at J, with 11 bases between. CDR1 is SGHDT, CDR2 YYEEEE, per germline. CDR3 DNA sequence: TGTGCCAGCAGCTTAAGGGCAGGGGGCAATCAGCCCCAGCATTTT. Residues: CASSLRAGGNQPQHF.

This sequence joins TRBV5-1 and TRBJ1-2, with TRBD1 matching 8 bases. Germline V gene lookup returns CDR1 SGHRS and CDR2 YFSETQ. Trimming at V came to 3 bases and at J to 8 bases, leaving 9 bases not matched to a gene. CDR3 length equals 14 residues. The CDR3 region is CASSSGQGSQGYTF. The CDR3 DNA reads as TGCGCCAGCAGCTCAGGACAGGGATCGCAAGGCTACACCTTC.

The gene calls are TRBV24-1 and TRBJ1-2; 8 bases map to TRBD1. The CDR3 sequence is 15 residues long. CDR1 is KGHDR, CDR2 SFDVKD, per germline. V trimming: 3 bases; J trimming: 5 bases; junction bases outside the gene matches: 7. The CDR3 protein is CATSDPRQGKYGYTF. CDR3 sequence (DNA): TGTGCCACCAGTGATCCAAGACAGGGGAAGTATGGCTACACCTTC.

This chain uses TRBV5-4 with TRBJ2-3; TRBD2 matches at 12 bases. Germline V gene data show CDR1 as SGHNT and CDR2 as YYREEE (reference sequence). The J segment lost 3 bases and the V segment lost 4 bases, leaving 6 bases of the junction unmatched. CDR3 length: 16 amino acids. CDR3 in amino acids: CASSRRTSGTTDTQYF. CDR3 nucleotides: TGTGCCAGCAGCCGACGGACTAGCGGGACGACAGATACGCAGTATTTT.

The chain combines TRBV11-2 with TRBJ1-4; TRBD1 matches at 8 bases. With 1 base clipped from V and 10 bases from J, the junction kept 20 bases outside the gene matches. The CDR3 is 19 amino acids. From germline, CDR1 is SGHAT and CDR2 FQNNGV. CDR3 sequence reads: CASSLGDRAGGLKVGKLFF. CDR3 coding DNA: TGTGCCAGCAGCTTAGGAGACCGGGCAGGGGGCTTGAAGGTCGGAAAACTGTTTTTT.